These 26 T cell receptor beta chains were sequenced from one sample in a study of blood T cell repertoires in COVID-19 (dated by TCRdb to the early 2020s). The library was made by the immunoSEQ multiplex PCR assay. TCRdb's version of the immuneACCESS table is confined to in-frame rearrangements and falls short of the full clone set. An unresolved V gene accounts for under half of the shortfall where checked; the remainder is of unknown origin. For this sample there are around 140,000 clones; about 81% appear just once. The ten largest clonotypes hold approximately 18% of the sample. Sequenced material: peripheral blood. All receptors derive from an elderly woman with acute or convalescent COVID-19.

This chain connects TRBV5-8 to TRBJ2-1; TRBD2 aligns across 7 bases. The V and J ends lost 2 bases and 8 bases, in that order; junction bases with no gene match: 7. CDR1 SGHTS and CDR2 YDEGEE come from the germline V gene. CDR3 length: 14 residues. CDR3 in DNA: TGTGCCAGCAGCTTATTTGGCGGGAGCGATGAGCAGTTCTTC. It codes for CASSLFGGSDEQFF.

V gene TRBV19 combines with J gene TRBJ2-6; D gene ambiguous. The germline gives CDR1 LNHDA, CDR2 SQIVND (reference sequence). Deletions cut 9 bases from V and 4 bases from J, with 13 bases between. The CDR3 runs 14 residues. The CDR3 reads CASAAASGANVLTF. The CDR3 nucleotides read TGTGCCAGCGCCGCGGCGTCCGGGGCCAACGTCCTGACTTTC.

The V and J genes are TRBV7-8 and TRBJ2-6, with D unresolved. Germline CDR1 and CDR2: SGHVS and FQNEAQ. V lost 4 bases and J 0 bases, leaving 7 bases between the germline ends. CDR3 size: 15 residues. The CDR3 protein is CASSSPVSGANVLTF. CDR3 coding DNA: TGTGCCAGCAGCTCCCCGGTCTCTGGGGCCAACGTCCTGACTTTC. The full variable domain, completed using reference TRBV7-8 and TRBJ2-6, is GAGVSQSPRYKVAKRGQDVALRCDPISGHVSLFWYQQALGQGPEFLTYFQNEAQLDKSGLPSDRFFAERPEGSVSTLKIQRTQQEDSAVYLCASSSPVSGANVLTFGAGSRLTVL.

The genes are TRBV9 and TRBJ1-1; 7 bases line up with TRBD1. J was trimmed by 1 base and V by 0 bases; bases with no gene match: 3. Germline values: CDR1 SGDLS, CDR2 YYNGEE. The CDR3 is 15 amino acids. As DNA, the CDR3 is TGTGCCAGCAGCGTAGGGGGACAGCCGAACACTGAAGCTTTCTTT. Translating it yields CASSVGGQPNTEAFF. Filled out from reference TRBV9 and TRBJ1-1, the complete variable domain reads DSGVTQTPKHLITATGQRVTLRCSPRSGDLSVYWYQQSLDQGLQFLIQYYNGEERAKGNILERFSAQQFPDLHSELNLSSLELGDSALYFCASSVGGQPNTEAFFGQGTRLTVV.

The gene calls are TRBV5-1 and TRBJ2-5, with D uncertain. The germline CDR1 and CDR2 sequences are SGHRS and YFSETQ. Trimming took off 6 bases at V and 0 bases at J, with 12 bases between the two ends. CDR3 size: 14 residues. CDR3 amino acids: CASTFSGYQETQYF. DNA for the CDR3: TGCGCCAGCACTTTCTCAGGATACCAAGAGACCCAGTACTTC. Full variable domain (rest looked up from reference TRBV5-1 and TRBJ2-5): KAGVTQTPRYLIKTRGQQVTLSCSPISGHRSVSWYQQTPGQGLQFLFEYFSETQRNKGNFPGRFSGRQFSNSRSEMNVSTLELGDSALYLCASTFSGYQETQYFGPGTRLLVL.

This clone appeared a single time. This chain joins TRBV13 and TRBJ2-5; 8 positions match TRBD2. The V and J ends lost 5 bases and 4 bases, in that order; junction bases with no gene match: 9. In germline, CDR1 is PRHDT, CDR2 FYEKMQ (reference sequence). The CDR3 has 15 residues. CDR3 sequence (DNA): TGTGCCAGCAGCCTGAGCGGGAGTCGGTCAGAGACCCAGTACTTC. Translation: CASSLSGSRSETQYF. Complete variable domain (other parts from reference TRBV13 and TRBJ2-5): AAGVIQSPRHLIKEKRETATLKCYPIPRHDTVYWYQQGPGQDPQFLISFYEKMQSDKGSIPDRFSAQQFSDYHSELNMSSLELGDSALYFCASSLSGSRSETQYFGPGTRLLVL.

The table lists this clone with a count of one. The rearrangement links TRBV4-1 to TRBJ2-5, with 8 bases matching TRBD2. The CDR3 covers 15 residues. With 0 bases clipped from V and 5 bases from J, the junction kept 5 bases outside the gene matches. Germline lookup yields CDR1 MGHRA and CDR2 YSYEKL. CDR3 protein: CASSQERGAGETQYF. The CDR3 nucleotides read TGCGCCAGCAGCCAAGAGCGGGGGGCCGGGGAGACCCAGTACTTC.

The rearrangement joins TRBV19 to TRBJ2-2, with 9 bases identical to TRBD1. Germline V lookup: CDR1 LNHDA, CDR2 SQIVND (reference sequence). The CDR3 totals 14 residues. Unmatched junction bases numbered 6, after V lost 8 bases and J lost 5 bases. CDR3 bases: TGTGCCAGTCGCCGGGACAGGGAGACCGGGGAGCTGTTTTTT. Residues: CASRRDRETGELFF.

In this sample, this clone turned up once. The chain joins TRBV9 to TRBJ1-4; 8 nucleotides agree with TRBD1. CDR3 length: 15 residues. Trimming at V came to 4 bases and at J to 5 bases, leaving 7 bases not matched to a gene. Germline lookup yields CDR1 SGDLS and CDR2 YYNGEE. The CDR3 here is CASSPLTGVNEKLFF. CDR3 nucleotides: TGTGCCAGCAGCCCCCTGACAGGGGTAAATGAAAAACTGTTTTTT.

This chain links TRBV4-1 with TRBJ2-5; 9 bases map to TRBD2. J gave up 5 bases and V 0 bases, and 10 bases lay outside the gene matches. From germline, CDR1 is MGHRA and CDR2 YSYEKL. The length of the CDR3 is 17 residues. This CDR3 reads CASSQDIGGGAGETQYF. The CDR3 DNA reads as TGCGCCAGCAGCCAAGATATTGGCGGGGGGGCCGGTGAGACCCAGTACTTC.

This clone was picked up a small number of times. V is TRBV4-3 and J is TRBJ1-3, with no clear D. Germline V gene lookup returns CDR1 LGHNA and CDR2 YSLEER. Trimming left V 0 bases short and J 7 bases short, with 10 bases between. This CDR3 comprises 14 residues. The CDR3 is CASSQDAGRNTIYF. In DNA form, the CDR3 reads TGCGCCAGCAGCCAAGATGCGGGTAGGAACACCATATATTTT.

The chain combines TRBV5-1 with TRBJ1-1, with 8 bases aligning to TRBD1. The CDR3 extends over 15 amino acids. Germline-derived CDR1 and CDR2 are SGHRS and YFSETQ. With 4 bases clipped from V and 4 bases from J, the junction kept 9 bases outside the gene matches. CDR3: CASSLTGGVGTEAFF. As DNA, the CDR3 is TGCGCCAGCAGCCTCACAGGGGGGGTAGGCACTGAAGCTTTCTTT. The variable domain in full, with the rest retrieved from reference TRBV5-1 and TRBJ1-1, is KAGVTQTPRYLIKTRGQQVTLSCSPISGHRSVSWYQQTPGQGLQFLFEYFSETQRNKGNFPGRFSGRQFSNSRSEMNVSTLELGDSALYLCASSLTGGVGTEAFFGQGTRLTVV.

This chain's CDR3 is CASSFGRSGELFF. CDR3 in DNA: TGTGCCAGCAGCTTTGGGCGAAGCGGGGAACTGTTTTTT. The chain employs TRBV11-2 and TRBJ1-4; D not resolved. Germline CDR1 is SGHAT and CDR2 is FQNNGV. The CDR3 is made up of 13 amino acids. V was shortened by 3 bases and J by 12 bases, with 14 bases between the two germline ends.

This rearrangement joins TRBV5-4 to TRBJ1-1; D possibly corresponds to TRBD1 (6 bases). This CDR3 has 14 residues. With 5 bases removed from V and 4 bases from J, the gap between germline ends came to 15 bases. Germline V gives CDR1 SGHNT, CDR2 YYREEE (reference sequence). The CDR3 nucleotides are TGTGCCAGCAGGCAAGACAGGCCGGCCACTGAAGCTTTCTTT. It yields the protein CASRQDRPATEAFF.

The chain is built from TRBV12-3 or TRBV12-4 and TRBJ1-2; TRBD1 matches 9 bases. The CDR3 contains 13 residues. With 6 bases clipped from V and 8 bases from J, the junction kept 7 bases outside the gene matches. CDR3 protein: CASRRDREGGYTF. CDR3 DNA: TGTGCCAGCAGACGGGACAGGGAAGGAGGCTACACCTTC.

This rearrangement joins TRBV18 to TRBJ1-2; weak D call: TRBD1 (5 bases). The ends were cut back, 3 bases at V and 0 bases at J, with 14 bases in the middle. CDR1 is KGHSH and CDR2 is LQKENI in the germline V gene. CDR3 length: 16 residues. CDR3 residues: CASSPQQDIANYGYTF. The CDR3 DNA follows: TGTGCCAGCTCACCGCAACAGGACATAGCTAACTATGGCTACACCTTC.

V is TRBV6-5 and J is TRBJ1-6, with unresolved D. V lost 10 bases and J lost 3, with 13 bases in between. The CDR3 sequence is 14 residues long. CDR1 is MNHEY, CDR2 SVGAGI, per germline. The CDR3 DNA follows: TGTGCCACCCTCTCCGGGGTCTATAATTCACCCCTCCACTTT. Its protein product is CATLSGVYNSPLHF.

The chain links TRBV5-6 to TRBJ2-2; possibly TRBD2 for D (6 bases). There are 15 residues in the CDR3. Looked up from germline, CDR1 is SGHDT and CDR2 is YYEEEE. V lost 0 bases to trimming and J lost 7 bases, with 13 bases between them. The CDR3: CASSLVGRTIGELFF. Here the CDR3 DNA reads TGTGCCAGCAGCTTGGTGGGGAGGACGATCGGGGAGCTGTTTTTT. The entire variable domain, with the rest obtained from reference TRBV5-6 and TRBJ2-2, is as follows: DAGVTQSPTHLIKTRGQQVTLRCSPKSGHDTVSWYQQALGQGPQFIFQYYEEEERQRGNFPDRFSGHQFPNYSSELNVNALLLGDSALYLCASSLVGRTIGELFFGEGSRLTVL.

This clone was observed a few times. The chain combines TRBV7-9 with TRBJ1-5; D is uncertain. CDR1 and CDR2 (germline): SEHNR, FQNEAQ (reference sequence). Trimming shortened V by 5 bases and J by 1 base, and 9 bases separated the two germline ends. The CDR3 length is 14 residues. Here the CDR3 reads CASSHTSSNQPQHF. The CDR3 DNA is TGTGCCAGCAGCCATACATCGAGCAATCAGCCCCAGCATTTT.

The V gene is TRBV7-9, the J gene TRBJ1-6, with D perhaps TRBD1 (5 bases). The V gene's germline CDR1 is SEHNR and CDR2 FQNEAQ (reference sequence). This CDR3 region has 15 residues. Trimming shortened V by 5 bases and J by 10 bases, and 18 bases separated the two germline ends. This chain's CDR3 is CASSPYGRGESPLHF. The CDR3 DNA is TGTGCCAGCAGCCCGTACGGCCGGGGGGAATCACCCCTCCACTTT.

This chain uses TRBV6-5 with TRBJ2-4; TRBD1 matches 7 bases. CDR3 length: 15 amino acids. Losses at the gene ends were 6 bases for V and 4 bases for J; bases not matched to a gene: 9. Germline V gene sequence: CDR1 MNHEY, CDR2 SVGAGI. DNA of the CDR3: TGTGCCAGCAGACACCGGACAGGAGGAAAAAACATTCAGTACTTC. Its translation: CASRHRTGGKNIQYF.

There are a few counts of this clone. The J gene is TRBJ2-7, the V gene TRBV5-1; 7 bases map to TRBD1. CDR1 and CDR2 from the germline V gene are SGHRS and YFSETQ. The CDR3 covers 14 residues. Trimming removed 4 bases from V and 4 bases from J; junction bases left unmatched: 8. The CDR3 bases are TGCGCCAGCAGCCGAGTCCGGGACAGATACGAGCAGTACTTC. This gives the protein CASSRVRDRYEQYF.

The CDR3 region is CASVDRGSPGYTF. The CDR3 nucleotides are TGTGCCAGCGTGGACAGAGGTAGTCCTGGCTACACCTTC. This chain connects TRBV19 to TRBJ1-2; the D gene is possibly TRBD1 (6 bases). There are 13 residues in the CDR3. Germline-derived CDR1 and CDR2 are LNHDA and SQIVND (reference sequence). V was pared by 9 bases and J by 7 bases, with 18 bases between.

The count of this clone is one. The V gene is TRBV5-1, the J gene TRBJ1-1; D is unresolved. V lost 6 bases and J 6 bases, leaving 12 bases between the germline ends. The CDR3 contains 12 residues. Germline-derived CDR1 and CDR2 are SGHRS and YFSETQ. DNA of the CDR3: TGCGCCAGCAAATATGGGCAGTCTGAAGCTTTCTTT. This codes for CASKYGQSEAFF.

This clone was picked up a small number of times. The chain combines TRBV3-1 (or the pseudogene TRBV3-2) with TRBJ2-5, with D perhaps matching TRBD2 (5 bases). The germline gives CDR1 LGHDT, CDR2 YNNKEL (reference sequence). The V gene lost 5 bases and the J gene lost 4 bases, with 14 bases spanning the gap. The CDR3 totals 14 residues. Here the CDR3 DNA reads TGTGCCAGCAGCAAGACGGGGAACGGAGAGACCCAGTACTTC. It translates to CASSKTGNGETQYF.

V usage is TRBV28 and J usage is TRBJ1-1; weak D call: TRBD1 (5 bases). The ends were cut back, 6 bases at V and 4 bases at J, with 18 bases in the middle. CDR3 length equals 15 residues. Germline-derived CDR1 and CDR2 are MDHEN and SYDVKM. CDR3 sequence: CASRSPWGSTTEAFF. CDR3 nucleotides: TGTGCCAGCAGAAGCCCCTGGGGCAGTACCACTGAAGCTTTCTTT.